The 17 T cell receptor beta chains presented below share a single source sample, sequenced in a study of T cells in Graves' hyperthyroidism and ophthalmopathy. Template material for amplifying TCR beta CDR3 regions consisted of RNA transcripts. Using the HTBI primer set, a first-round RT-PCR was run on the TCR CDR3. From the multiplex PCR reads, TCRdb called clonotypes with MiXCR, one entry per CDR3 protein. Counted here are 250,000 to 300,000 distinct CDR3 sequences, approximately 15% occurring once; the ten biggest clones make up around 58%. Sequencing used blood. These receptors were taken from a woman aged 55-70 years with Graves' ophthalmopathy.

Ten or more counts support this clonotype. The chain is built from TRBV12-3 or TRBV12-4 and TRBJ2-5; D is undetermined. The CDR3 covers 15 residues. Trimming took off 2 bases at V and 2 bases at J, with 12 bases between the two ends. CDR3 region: CASSLPSMGQETQYF. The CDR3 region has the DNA TGTGCCAGCAGTTTACCGTCTATGGGGCAAGAGACCCAGTACTTC.

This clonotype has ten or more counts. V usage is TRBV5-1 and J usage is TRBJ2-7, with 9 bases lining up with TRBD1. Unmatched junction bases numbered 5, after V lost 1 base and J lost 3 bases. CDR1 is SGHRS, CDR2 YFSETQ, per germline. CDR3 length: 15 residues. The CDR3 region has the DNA TGCGCCAGCAGCTTGCGTCGGACAGGGGTCTACGAGCAGTACTTC. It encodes CASSLRRTGVYEQYF.

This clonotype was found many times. CDR3 in DNA: TGTGCCTCCCGACAGGGGGTCTATGGCTACACCTTC. Its translation is CASRQGVYGYTF. This rearrangement joins TRBV10-3 to TRBJ1-2; 9 nucleotides line up with TRBD1. The CDR3 runs 12 residues. Germline V lookup: CDR1 ENHRY, CDR2 SYGVKD. The trim removed 11 bases at V and 4 bases at J, leaving 5 bases unmatched.

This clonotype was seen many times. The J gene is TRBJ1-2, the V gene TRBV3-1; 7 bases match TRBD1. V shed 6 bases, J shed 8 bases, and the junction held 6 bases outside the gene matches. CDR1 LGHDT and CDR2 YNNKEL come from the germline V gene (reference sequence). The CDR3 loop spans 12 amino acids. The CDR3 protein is CASSLDRRGYTF. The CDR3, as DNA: TGTGCCAGCAGTCTGGACAGGCGAGGCTACACCTTC.

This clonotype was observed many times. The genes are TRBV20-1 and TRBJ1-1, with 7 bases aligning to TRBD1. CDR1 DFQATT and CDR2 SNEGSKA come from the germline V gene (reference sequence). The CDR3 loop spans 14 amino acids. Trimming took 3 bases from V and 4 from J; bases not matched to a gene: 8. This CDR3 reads CSARDKQGITEAFF. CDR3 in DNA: TGCAGTGCTAGGGACAAACAGGGGATCACTGAAGCTTTCTTT.

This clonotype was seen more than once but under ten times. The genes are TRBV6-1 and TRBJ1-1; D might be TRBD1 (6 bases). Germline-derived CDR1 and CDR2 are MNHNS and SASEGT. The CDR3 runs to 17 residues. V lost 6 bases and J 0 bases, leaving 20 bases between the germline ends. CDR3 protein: CASSPPGASLMNTEAFF. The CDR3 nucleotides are TGTGCCAGCAGCCCCCCGGGGGCTAGTTTAATGAACACTGAAGCTTTCTTT.

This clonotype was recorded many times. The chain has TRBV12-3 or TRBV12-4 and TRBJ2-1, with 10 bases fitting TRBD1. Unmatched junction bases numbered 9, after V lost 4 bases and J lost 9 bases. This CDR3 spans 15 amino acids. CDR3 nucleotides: TGTGCCAGCAGTTCATCTAGGACAGGGGGAAGTGAGCAGTTCTTC. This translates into CASSSSRTGGSEQFF.

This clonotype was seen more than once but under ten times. CDR3 coding DNA: TGTGCCAGCACTCTTTTCCAGCAGCGTCAGCCCCAGCATTTT. Translating gives CASTLFQQRQPQHF. This chain joins TRBV28 and TRBJ1-5; D is ambiguous. This CDR3 is built from 14 residues. The V end lost 7 bases, the J end lost 6 bases, and 16 bases lay between the germline ends. Germline values: CDR1 MDHEN, CDR2 SYDVKM.

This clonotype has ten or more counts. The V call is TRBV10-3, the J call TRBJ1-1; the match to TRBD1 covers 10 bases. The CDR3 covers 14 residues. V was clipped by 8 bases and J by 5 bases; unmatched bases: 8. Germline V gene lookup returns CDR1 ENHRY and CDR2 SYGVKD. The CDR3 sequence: CAIGDGQGGTEAFF. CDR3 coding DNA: TGTGCCATCGGGGATGGACAGGGGGGGACTGAAGCTTTCTTT.

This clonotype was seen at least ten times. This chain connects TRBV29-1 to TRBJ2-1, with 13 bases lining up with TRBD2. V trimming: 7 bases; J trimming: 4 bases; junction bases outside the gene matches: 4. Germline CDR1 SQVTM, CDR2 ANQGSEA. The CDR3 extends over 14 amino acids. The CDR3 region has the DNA TGCAGCGCCCGACTAGCGGGAGGATACAATGAGCAGTTCTTC. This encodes CSARLAGGYNEQFF.

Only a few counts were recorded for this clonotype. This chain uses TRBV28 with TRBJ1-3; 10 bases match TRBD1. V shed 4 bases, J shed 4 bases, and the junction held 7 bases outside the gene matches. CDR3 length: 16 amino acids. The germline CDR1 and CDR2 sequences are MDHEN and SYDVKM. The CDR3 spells CASSSSGQGLGNTIYF. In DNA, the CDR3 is TGTGCCAGCAGTTCGTCGGGACAGGGGCTCGGAAACACCATATATTTT.

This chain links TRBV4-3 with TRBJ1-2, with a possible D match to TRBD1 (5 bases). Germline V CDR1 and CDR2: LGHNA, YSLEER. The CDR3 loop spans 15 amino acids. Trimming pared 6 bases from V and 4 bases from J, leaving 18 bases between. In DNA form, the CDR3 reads TGCGCCAGCAGTCCCGATTTGGGGGTGAGCTATGGCTACACCTTC. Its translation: CASSPDLGVSYGYTF.

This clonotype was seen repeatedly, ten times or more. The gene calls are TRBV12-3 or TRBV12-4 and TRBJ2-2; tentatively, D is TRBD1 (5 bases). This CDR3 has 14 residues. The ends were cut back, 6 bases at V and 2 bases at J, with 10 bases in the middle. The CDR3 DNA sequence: TGTGCCAGCAGGAGACAGCTTAACACCGGGGAGCTGTTTTTT. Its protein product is CASRRQLNTGELFF.

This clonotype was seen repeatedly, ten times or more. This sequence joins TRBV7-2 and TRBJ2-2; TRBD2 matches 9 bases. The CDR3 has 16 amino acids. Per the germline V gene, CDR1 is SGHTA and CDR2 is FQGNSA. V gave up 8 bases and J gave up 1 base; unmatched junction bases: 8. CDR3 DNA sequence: TGTGCCAGCCAGCGGGGGGACGTAAAGAACACCGGGGAGCTGTTTTTT. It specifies CASQRGDVKNTGELFF.

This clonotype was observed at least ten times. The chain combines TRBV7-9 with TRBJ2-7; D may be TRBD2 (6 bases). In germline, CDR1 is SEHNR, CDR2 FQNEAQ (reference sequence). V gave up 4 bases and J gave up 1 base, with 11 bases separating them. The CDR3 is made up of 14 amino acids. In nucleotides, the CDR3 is TGTGCCAGCAGCTCAGGTAGCGGATCCTACGAGCAGTACTTC. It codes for CASSSGSGSYEQYF.

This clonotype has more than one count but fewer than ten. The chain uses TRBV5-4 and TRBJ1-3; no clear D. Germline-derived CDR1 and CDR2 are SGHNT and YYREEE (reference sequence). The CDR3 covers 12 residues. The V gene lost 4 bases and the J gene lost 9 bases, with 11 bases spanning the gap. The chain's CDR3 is CASSPPSGTIYF. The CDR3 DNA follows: TGTGCCAGCAGCCCGCCCTCCGGCACCATATATTTT.

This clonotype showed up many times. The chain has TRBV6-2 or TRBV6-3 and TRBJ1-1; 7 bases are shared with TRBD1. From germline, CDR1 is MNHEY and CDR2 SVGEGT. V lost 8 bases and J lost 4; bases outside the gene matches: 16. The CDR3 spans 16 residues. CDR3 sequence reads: CASWRALDRVSTEAFF. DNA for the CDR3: TGTGCCAGCTGGAGGGCCCTCGACAGGGTTAGCACTGAAGCTTTCTTT.